Each of the 10 T cell receptor beta chains below was sequenced from the same sample in a study of T cells in Graves' hyperthyroidism and ophthalmopathy. TCR beta CDR3 region amplification was performed from RNA transcripts. TCR CDR3 regions were first amplified by RT-PCR with HTBI primers. One entry per CDR3 protein results from TCRdb running MiXCR on the multiplex PCR reads. Here the sample spans about 200,000 distinct CDR3 sequences, roughly a sixth being singletons. Sequenced input: blood. These TCRs come from a woman aged 45-65 years with Graves' hyperthyroidism.

This clonotype has just a few counts. This chain joins TRBV9 and TRBJ1-2; D gene unclear. This CDR3 has 14 amino acids. Trimming took 0 bases from V and 4 from J, leaving 10 bases between them. Germline V gene lookup returns CDR1 SGDLS and CDR2 YYNGEE. CDR3 bases: TGTGCCAGCAGCGTAGATGTCCTCGCCTATGGCTACACCTTC. As protein: CASSVDVLAYGYTF.

The chain recombines TRBV19 with TRBJ2-1, with 15 bases matching TRBD2. The CDR3 totals 17 residues. J gave up 7 bases and V 3 bases, and 7 bases lay outside the gene matches. Germline V gene data show CDR1 as LNHDA and CDR2 as SQIVND (reference sequence). The CDR3 sequence: CASSMARTSGRGNEQFF. For the CDR3, the DNA is TGTGCCAGTAGTATGGCCAGGACTAGCGGGAGGGGGAATGAGCAGTTCTTC.

This clonotype showed up many times. This chain links TRBV11-2 with TRBJ2-3, with 7 bases fitting TRBD2. The CDR3 sequence is 15 residues long. Germline CDR1 and CDR2: SGHAT and FQNNGV. The V gene end was trimmed by 4 bases and the J gene end by 5 bases; junction bases not matched to a gene: 9. CDR3 nucleotides: TGTGCCAGCAGCTCCGGCCCGACGGGGGGAGATACGCAGTATTTT. Its protein product is CASSSGPTGGDTQYF.

This clonotype was picked up many times. V usage is TRBV20-1 and J usage is TRBJ1-1; 7 nucleotides align to TRBD1. CDR3 length: 12 residues. Trimming at V came to 3 bases and at J to 6 bases, leaving 4 bases not matched to a gene. CDR1 and CDR2 (germline): DFQATT, SNEGSKA (reference sequence). CDR3 sequence reads: CSASPGGSEAFF. CDR3 coding DNA: TGCAGTGCTAGCCCAGGGGGGTCTGAAGCTTTCTTT.

This clonotype was recorded many times. The gene calls are TRBV12-3 or TRBV12-4 and TRBJ2-3; TRBD2 matches at 12 bases. The CDR3 is made up of 15 amino acids. The CDR3 region has the DNA TGTGCTACCATCCTCGGGACTAGCGGGTTTGATACGCAGTATTTT. Translation: CATILGTSGFDTQYF.

This clonotype showed up many times. V is TRBV20-1 and J is TRBJ2-3, with D unresolved. The CDR3 covers 16 residues. From germline, CDR1 is DFQATT and CDR2 SNEGSKA (reference sequence). With 6 bases removed from V and 0 bases from J, the gap between germline ends came to 19 bases. The CDR3 nucleotides read TGCAGTGCCCACGTCATCAGACCCGGTAGCACAGATACGCAGTATTTT. Protein: CSAHVIRPGSTDTQYF.

This clonotype was picked up many times. The V call is TRBV7-3, the J call TRBJ2-7; TRBD1 agrees at 7 bases. V gave up 0 bases and J gave up 3 bases; unmatched junction bases: 2. Germline assignment: CDR1 SGHTA and CDR2 FQGTGA. The CDR3 runs 14 residues. The CDR3 nucleotides are TGTGCCAGCAGCTTAACGGCAGGGGGCTACGAGCAGTACTTC. As protein: CASSLTAGGYEQYF.

There are many counts of this clonotype. The V gene is TRBV20-1, the J gene TRBJ1-6; no firm D call. With 3 bases removed from V and 10 bases from J, the gap between germline ends came to 16 bases. Per germline, CDR1 DFQATT and CDR2 SNEGSKA (reference sequence). The CDR3 is made up of 14 amino acids. The CDR3: CSARAGEVGSPLHF. The DNA of the CDR3 is TGCAGTGCTAGGGCCGGGGAAGTCGGATCACCCCTCCACTTT.

The J gene is TRBJ2-1, the V gene TRBV20-1, with 15 positions matching TRBD2. This CDR3 contains 17 residues. In germline, CDR1 is DFQATT, CDR2 SNEGSKA (reference sequence). Trimming removed 4 bases from V and 4 bases from J; junction bases left unmatched: 8. In DNA, the CDR3 is TGCAGTGCTACCCGGACTAGCGGGAGGGTGGGTTACAATGAGCAGTTCTTC. This sequence encodes CSATRTSGRVGYNEQFF.

This clonotype occurred many times. The chain is built from TRBV7-9 and TRBJ1-2; D unclear. From germline, CDR1 is SEHNR and CDR2 FQNEAQ (reference sequence). The CDR3 length is 12 residues. V shed 5 bases and J shed 4 bases, with 8 bases lying between them. The CDR3 sequence: CASSALGYGYTF. The DNA for the CDR3 is TGTGCCAGCAGCGCCCTGGGCTATGGCTACACCTTC.